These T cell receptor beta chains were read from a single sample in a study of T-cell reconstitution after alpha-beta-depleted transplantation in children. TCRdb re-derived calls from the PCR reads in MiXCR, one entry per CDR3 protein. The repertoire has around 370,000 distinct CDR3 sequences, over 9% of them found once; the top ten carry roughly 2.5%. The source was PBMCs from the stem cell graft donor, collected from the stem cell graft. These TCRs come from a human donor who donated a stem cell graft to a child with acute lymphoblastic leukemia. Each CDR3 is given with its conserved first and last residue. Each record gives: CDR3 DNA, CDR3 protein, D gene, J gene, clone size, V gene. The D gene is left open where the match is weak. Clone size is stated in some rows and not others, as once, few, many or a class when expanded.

TGCAGTGCGAGGACAGGGCTAGAGCTCGATGAAAAACTGTTTTTT,CSARTGLELDEKLFF,TRBD1,TRBJ1-4,many,TRBV20-1
TGTGCCAGCAGTGGTACAGGGAGCTCCTACGAGCAGTACTTC,CASSGTGSSYEQYF,-,TRBJ2-7,-,TRBV12-3/TRBV12-4
TGCGCCAGCAGCACCGGACAGGGGCACACTGAAGCTTTCTTT,CASSTGQGHTEAFF,TRBD1,TRBJ1-1,-,TRBV5-1
TGTGCCAGCAGTTTAATGGGGGCAAGGAATACCGGGGAGCTGTTTTTT,CASSLMGARNTGELFF,-,TRBJ2-2,few,TRBV27
TGTGCCACCGTGGAGGGGAACACCGGGGAGCTGTTTTTT,CATVEGNTGELFF,-,TRBJ2-2,-,TRBV12-3/TRBV12-4
TGCGCCAGCAGCTTGTCCCAGGGCGCCGGGGAGCTGTTTTTT,CASSLSQGAGELFF,-,TRBJ2-2,-,TRBV5-1
TGCAGTGCTAGAGGGGCTAGCGGGAGTCAGAATGAGCAGTTCTTC,CSARGASGSQNEQFF,TRBD2,TRBJ2-1,few,TRBV20-1
TGTGCCAGCAGCTTCGGACTAGCGGGAGGGCGTAAGAACTACGAGCAGTACTTC,CASSFGLAGGRKNYEQYF,TRBD2,TRBJ2-7,-,TRBV11-2
TGTGCCAGCAGCTTTGGGACCGGTTCGGTGGGGAGTTCACCCCTCCACTTT,CASSFGTGSVGSSPLHF,-,TRBJ1-6,-,TRBV7-2
TGTGCCAGCAGCTTAGTCGCTGGGAATAATTCACCCCTCCACTTT,CASSLVAGNNSPLHF,-,TRBJ1-6,-,TRBV7-2
TGTGCCAGCAGTTTTGGCGGGAGCGTCTACGAGCAGTACTTC,CASSFGGSVYEQYF,TRBD2,TRBJ2-7,-,TRBV12-3/TRBV12-4
TGCGCCAGCAGCCAAGATGATAGCGGGAGGATTTTCTACAATGAGCAGTTCTTC,CASSQDDSGRIFYNEQFF,TRBD2,TRBJ2-1,few,TRBV4-1
TGTGCCAGCAGTTCCTACCGGACTAGCGGGAGGGCCGGTAGGGAGCTGTTTTTT,CASSSYRTSGRAGRELFF,TRBD2,TRBJ2-2,-,TRBV27
TGCGCCAGCAGCACAAGAGGGGCACCAGGCACTGAAGCTTTCTTT,CASSTRGAPGTEAFF,-,TRBJ1-1,few,TRBV5-1
TGTGCCAGCAGCTTAGGGGTACGAGAGACCCAGTACTTC,CASSLGVRETQYF,-,TRBJ2-5,many,TRBV7-2
TGTGCCAGCAGCGACCCCCCGGGCTATGGCTACACCTTC,CASSDPPGYGYTF,-,TRBJ1-2,-,TRBV7-2